A selection of T cell receptor beta chains follows, all from one sample in a study of T cells in Graves' hyperthyroidism and ophthalmopathy. TCRdb reprocessed the multiplex PCR reads via MiXCR and lists one record per CDR3 protein. The sample lists fewer than 650,000 distinct CDR3 sequences, about 15% seen once, with 4% to 5.5% in the top ten. The source material was blood. Source of these receptors: a woman aged 40 to 49 with Graves' ophthalmopathy. The CDR3 runs from the conserved cysteine through the conserved F or W. Each record gives: CDR3 protein, CDR3 DNA, V gene, D gene, clone size, J gene. The D gene is left open where the match is weak. Size tells how often a clone was seen (once, few, many) or the class of an expanded clone, and some rows leave it out.

CDR3aa: CASSSRTAPLAKNIQYF; CDR3nt: TGTGCCAGCAGTTCTCGGACCGCTCCTCTAGCCAAAAACATTCAGTACTTC; v_gene: TRBV6-5; d_gene: NA; abundance: few; j_gene: TRBJ2-4
CDR3aa: CASSFDGMNTEAFF; CDR3nt: TGTGCCAGCAGTTTTGACGGGATGAACACTGAAGCTTTCTTT; v_gene: TRBV27; d_gene: NA; abundance: many; j_gene: TRBJ1-1
CDR3aa: CASSLATHSYEQYF; CDR3nt: TGTGCCAGCAGCTTAGCCACCCATTCCTACGAGCAGTACTTC; v_gene: TRBV7-2; d_gene: NA; abundance: few; j_gene: TRBJ2-7
CDR3aa: CASEERDYEQYF; CDR3nt: TGTGCCAGCGAGGAGAGGGACTACGAGCAGTACTTC; v_gene: TRBV28; d_gene: NA; abundance: many; j_gene: TRBJ2-7
CDR3aa: CASSFRGGGGPLGAFF; CDR3nt: TGTGCCAGCAGTTTCCGTGGGGGGGGCGGACCTTTGGGGGCTTTCTTT; v_gene: TRBV27; d_gene: NA; abundance: many; j_gene: TRBJ1-1
CDR3aa: CASSYGTSGSPYYEQYF; CDR3nt: TGTGCCAGCAGTTACGGGACTAGCGGGAGCCCCTACTACGAGCAGTACTTC; v_gene: TRBV6-2/TRBV6-3; d_gene: TRBD2; abundance: NA; j_gene: TRBJ2-7
CDR3aa: CASSPGLYTGELFF; CDR3nt: TGTGCCAGCAGCCCCGGACTATACACCGGGGAGCTGTTTTTT; v_gene: TRBV11-3; d_gene: NA; abundance: many; j_gene: TRBJ2-2
CDR3aa: CASSVYSAPTSAEAFF; CDR3nt: TGTGCCAGCAGTGTATACAGTGCGCCAACTTCCGCTGAAGCTTTCTTT; v_gene: TRBV28; d_gene: NA; abundance: NA; j_gene: TRBJ1-1
CDR3aa: CASRPTGVTYNSPLHF; CDR3nt: TGTGCCAGCAGGCCCACAGGGGTAACCTATAATTCACCCCTCCACTTT; v_gene: TRBV6-1; d_gene: TRBD1; abundance: few; j_gene: TRBJ1-6
CDR3aa: CAWNGGDSSYEQYF; CDR3nt: TGTGCCTGGAACGGAGGGGACAGCTCCTACGAGCAGTACTTC; v_gene: TRBV30; d_gene: NA; abundance: few; j_gene: TRBJ2-7
CDR3aa: CASSPGTSARQETQYF; CDR3nt: TGCGCCAGCAGCCCCGGGACTAGCGCCAGACAAGAGACCCAGTACTTC; v_gene: TRBV5-1; d_gene: TRBD2; abundance: NA; j_gene: TRBJ2-5
CDR3aa: CAWRRNGGTEAFF; CDR3nt: TGTGCCTGGAGAAGGAATGGGGGCACTGAAGCTTTCTTT; v_gene: TRBV30; d_gene: NA; abundance: NA; j_gene: TRBJ1-1
CDR3aa: CASTYGGQGSSPLHF; CDR3nt: TGTGCCAGCACCTACGGGGGACAGGGGAGTTCACCCCTCCACTTT; v_gene: TRBV12-3/TRBV12-4; d_gene: TRBD1; abundance: few; j_gene: TRBJ1-6
CDR3aa: CSASTSAGEGYEQYF; CDR3nt: TGCAGTGCTAGTACTAGCGCCGGAGAAGGGTACGAGCAGTACTTC; v_gene: TRBV20-1; d_gene: TRBD2; abundance: many; j_gene: TRBJ2-7
CDR3aa: CSARDRLAGTYEQYF; CDR3nt: TGCAGTGCTCGAGACCGACTAGCGGGAACCTACGAGCAGTACTTC; v_gene: TRBV20-1; d_gene: TRBD2; abundance: NA; j_gene: TRBJ2-7
CDR3aa: CASSLQGARAEAFF; CDR3nt: TGTGCCAGCAGTTTACAGGGGGCGAGGGCTGAAGCTTTCTTT; v_gene: TRBV12-3/TRBV12-4; d_gene: TRBD1; abundance: many; j_gene: TRBJ1-1
CDR3aa: CASSLYDGCTF; CDR3nt: TGTGCCAGCAGCCTCTATGATGGCTGCACCTTC; v_gene: TRBV6-1; d_gene: NA; abundance: few; j_gene: TRBJ1-2
CDR3aa: CASSFSSGYEGYTF; CDR3nt: TGTGCCAGCAGTTTTTCGTCTGGGTATGAAGGCTACACCTTC; v_gene: TRBV28; d_gene: NA; abundance: many; j_gene: TRBJ1-2
CDR3aa: CASSQVSGGDYGYTF; CDR3nt: TGTGCCAGCAGCCAAGTATCAGGGGGCGACTATGGCTACACCTTC; v_gene: TRBV4-2; d_gene: TRBD1; abundance: NA; j_gene: TRBJ1-2
CDR3aa: CSVVTDLDSPLHF; CDR3nt: TGCAGCGTTGTAACCGACCTCGATTCACCCCTCCACTTT; v_gene: TRBV29-1; d_gene: NA; abundance: few; j_gene: TRBJ1-6
CDR3aa: CASSGERASTDTQYF; CDR3nt: TGTGCCAGCAGCGGGGAGCGCGCTAGCACAGATACGCAGTATTTT; v_gene: TRBV12-3/TRBV12-4; d_gene: NA; abundance: many; j_gene: TRBJ2-3
CDR3aa: CASGLPSQGAFFNYGYTF; CDR3nt: TGTGCTAGTGGTCTCCCCTCACAGGGGGCGTTTTTTAACTATGGCTACACCTTC; v_gene: TRBV12-5; d_gene: TRBD1; abundance: many; j_gene: TRBJ1-2
CDR3aa: CASRRSGAGYEQYF; CDR3nt: TGTGCCAGCAGGCGCTCGGGGGCGGGATACGAGCAGTACTTC; v_gene: TRBV6-5; d_gene: NA; abundance: many; j_gene: TRBJ2-7
CDR3aa: CASSPRTSGALPQETQYF; CDR3nt: TGTGCCAGCAGCCCAAGGACTAGCGGGGCCCTACCCCAAGAGACCCAGTACTTC; v_gene: TRBV11-1; d_gene: TRBD2; abundance: many; j_gene: TRBJ2-5
CDR3aa: CASSSYPRDGSYGYTF; CDR3nt: TGTGCCAGCAGTTCGTATCCCCGGGACGGGAGCTATGGCTACACCTTC; v_gene: TRBV28; d_gene: NA; abundance: many; j_gene: TRBJ1-2
CDR3aa: CSAIRGRRYEQYF; CDR3nt: TGCAGTGCCATCAGGGGGAGAAGGTACGAGCAGTACTTC; v_gene: TRBV20-1; d_gene: TRBD1; abundance: many; j_gene: TRBJ2-7
CDR3aa: CASSPDHNEQFF; CDR3nt: TGTGCCAGCAGCCCGGACCACAATGAGCAGTTCTTC; v_gene: TRBV6-1; d_gene: NA; abundance: few; j_gene: TRBJ2-1
CDR3aa: CASSSTTGTETQYF; CDR3nt: TGTGCCAGCAGCTCTACCACAGGGACGGAGACCCAGTACTTC; v_gene: TRBV7-8; d_gene: NA; abundance: many; j_gene: TRBJ2-5
CDR3aa: CASSHLDRRNSYEQYF; CDR3nt: TGTGCCAGCAGTCATCTGGACAGGCGAAACTCCTACGAGCAGTACTTC; v_gene: TRBV6-2/TRBV6-3; d_gene: TRBD1; abundance: many; j_gene: TRBJ2-7
CDR3aa: CASSPWEGQGNSPLHF; CDR3nt: TGTGCCAGCAGTCCCTGGGAAGGACAGGGAAATTCACCCCTCCACTTT; v_gene: TRBV6-2/TRBV6-3; d_gene: TRBD1; abundance: many; j_gene: TRBJ1-6
CDR3aa: CASSKQEHQPQHF; CDR3nt: TGTGCCAGCAGTAAACAGGAGCATCAGCCCCAGCATTTT; v_gene: TRBV6-1; d_gene: NA; abundance: many; j_gene: TRBJ1-5
CDR3aa: CASLSEGLGTEAFF; CDR3nt: TGTGCCAGCTTGTCGGAGGGCTTGGGGACTGAAGCTTTCTTT; v_gene: TRBV6-1; d_gene: NA; abundance: many; j_gene: TRBJ1-1
CDR3aa: CSVLGQGGSFYEQYF; CDR3nt: TGCAGCGTCCTCGGACAGGGAGGTAGTTTCTACGAGCAGTACTTC; v_gene: TRBV29-1; d_gene: TRBD1; abundance: many; j_gene: TRBJ2-7
CDR3aa: CASSIGDREEQPQHF; CDR3nt: TGTGCCAGTAGTATCGGGGACAGGGAGGAGCAGCCCCAGCATTTT; v_gene: TRBV19; d_gene: TRBD1; abundance: many; j_gene: TRBJ1-5
CDR3aa: CASIRDRDYEQYF; CDR3nt: TGTGCCAGCATCCGCGACAGGGACTACGAGCAGTACTTC; v_gene: TRBV28; d_gene: TRBD1; abundance: few; j_gene: TRBJ2-7
CDR3aa: CASSALQGGGYEQYF; CDR3nt: TGCGCCAGCAGCGCACTACAGGGGGGAGGCTACGAGCAGTACTTC; v_gene: TRBV5-1; d_gene: TRBD1; abundance: many; j_gene: TRBJ2-7
CDR3aa: CASSRLAGASGEQYF; CDR3nt: TGCGCCAGCAGCCGATTAGCGGGAGCGTCCGGCGAGCAGTACTTC; v_gene: TRBV4-1; d_gene: TRBD2; abundance: NA; j_gene: TRBJ2-7
CDR3aa: CASSRTDRAGQPQHF; CDR3nt: TGTGCCAGCAGTAGGACGGACAGGGCTGGCCAGCCCCAGCATTTT; v_gene: TRBV6-1; d_gene: TRBD1; abundance: NA; j_gene: TRBJ1-5
CDR3aa: CASRNRVLTGELFF; CDR3nt: TGTGCCAGCAGGAACAGGGTATTAACCGGGGAGCTGTTTTTT; v_gene: TRBV6-1; d_gene: NA; abundance: many; j_gene: TRBJ2-2
CDR3aa: CASSYWGRSEETQYF; CDR3nt: TGTGCCAGCAGTTACTGGGGGCGATCGGAAGAGACCCAGTACTTC; v_gene: TRBV6-2/TRBV6-3; d_gene: NA; abundance: many; j_gene: TRBJ2-5
CDR3aa: CASCRDWGTEAFF; CDR3nt: TGTGCCAGCTGCAGGGATTGGGGCACTGAAGCTTTCTTT; v_gene: TRBV28; d_gene: NA; abundance: many; j_gene: TRBJ1-1
CDR3aa: CATRVMNEQYF; CDR3nt: TGTGCCACCAGGGTTATGAACGAGCAGTACTTC; v_gene: TRBV24-1; d_gene: NA; abundance: many; j_gene: TRBJ2-7
CDR3aa: CASSLSAWRSSYEQYF; CDR3nt: TGTGCCAGCAGTTTATCGGCCTGGCGGAGCTCCTACGAGCAGTACTTC; v_gene: TRBV27; d_gene: NA; abundance: many; j_gene: TRBJ2-7
CDR3aa: CASSLDTHEQYF; CDR3nt: TGTGCCAGCAGTTTGGACACCCACGAGCAGTACTTC; v_gene: TRBV12-3/TRBV12-4; d_gene: NA; abundance: many; j_gene: TRBJ2-7
CDR3aa: CSDGGRTGELFF; CDR3nt: TGCAGTGACGGGGGGAGGACCGGGGAGCTGTTTTTT; v_gene: TRBV20-1; d_gene: TRBD2; abundance: many; j_gene: TRBJ2-2
CDR3aa: CASSLVLERGLRAKNIQYF; CDR3nt: TGTGCTAGTAGTTTGGTACTCGAAAGGGGTCTACGGGCCAAAAACATTCAGTACTTC; v_gene: TRBV12-5; d_gene: NA; abundance: many; j_gene: TRBJ2-4
CDR3aa: CASSRTGGQETQHF; CDR3nt: TGTGCCAGTAGCCGAACAGGGGGTCAAGAGACCCAGCACTTC; v_gene: TRBV19; d_gene: TRBD1; abundance: many; j_gene: TRBJ2-5
CDR3aa: CASSEGRGRDTGELFF; CDR3nt: TGTGCCAGCAGTGAAGGCAGGGGTAGGGACACCGGGGAGCTGTTTTTT; v_gene: TRBV6-1; d_gene: NA; abundance: many; j_gene: TRBJ2-2